These 26 T cell receptor beta chains share one sample of origin, sequenced in a study of cytomegalovirus exposure and HLA in healthy donors. 13 Jbeta primers and 60 Vbeta primers were used for the PCR. Generated by immunoSEQ multiplex PCR, the TCRdb table keeps only in-frame clones and is missing some. Of 100,000 to 140,000 clones in the sample, around 67% were seen once. The sequenced sample consisted of PBMCs. The receptor set was obtained from a woman aged 40-49 years in good health and CMV-seropositive.

This clone was seen more than once but under ten times. The chain recombines TRBV19 with TRBJ2-6; D gene uncertain. V was pared by 6 bases and J by 0 bases, with 15 bases between. CDR1 is LNHDA and CDR2 is SQIVND in the germline V gene (reference sequence). The CDR3 covers 17 residues. CDR3 region: CASSRSLPGSGANVLTF. CDR3 in DNA: TGTGCCAGTAGCCGGTCCCTACCGGGCTCTGGGGCCAACGTCCTGACTTTC.

The chain is built from TRBV5-1 and TRBJ2-5; TRBD2 is a possible D gene (5 bases). Germline CDR1 is SGHRS and CDR2 is YFSETQ. Trimming took off 5 bases at V and 4 bases at J, with 18 bases between the two ends. The CDR3 length is 15 residues. The CDR3 DNA sequence: TGCGCCAGCAGGAGGGCCCCAGAGGTAGGAGAGACCCAGTACTTC. It translates to CASRRAPEVGETQYF.

This clone appeared once. The V and J genes are TRBV6-1 and TRBJ1-1, with TRBD1 as a possible D gene (6 bases). The V and J ends lost 5 bases and 5 bases respectively, with 12 bases between them. The CDR3 sequence is 13 residues long. Germline V gene lookup returns CDR1 MNHNS and CDR2 SASEGT. CDR3 nucleotides: TGTGCCAGCAGTCTAGAAGGGGGAACTGAAGCTTTCTTT. Translation gives CASSLEGGTEAFF.

The rearrangement joins TRBV11-2 to TRBJ1-6; 7 nucleotides agree with TRBD1. Trimming took 5 bases from V and 10 from J; bases not matched to a gene: 5. The CDR3 sequence is 13 residues long. The V gene's germline CDR1 is SGHAT and CDR2 FQNNGV. The CDR3 protein is CASSPDRDSPLHF. In nucleotides, the CDR3 is TGTGCCAGCAGCCCCGACAGGGACTCACCCCTCCACTTT.

The chain couples TRBV5-4 to TRBJ2-2, with 7 positions matching TRBD1. The CDR3 runs to 17 residues. With V trimmed by 4 bases and J by 1 base, 10 bases remained unmatched. From germline, CDR1 is SGHNT and CDR2 YYREEE (reference sequence). Written as DNA, the CDR3 is TGTGCCAGCAGCCTGGGACAGCAGCTACTGAACACCGGGGAGCTGTTTTTT. Encoded protein: CASSLGQQLLNTGELFF.

The chain carries TRBV4-3 and TRBJ2-7; D call uncertain. Trimming removed 1 base from V and 0 bases from J, with 7 bases in between. Germline values: CDR1 LGHNA, CDR2 YSLEER. This CDR3 spans 14 amino acids. Written as DNA, the CDR3 is TGCGCCAGCAGCCAAGGAGCCGCCTCCTACGAGCAGTACTTC. Protein product: CASSQGAASYEQYF.

The chain combines TRBV25-1 with TRBJ2-3, with no clear D. V was trimmed by 5 bases and J by 3 bases, leaving 3 bases between them. Germline CDR1 is MGHDK and CDR2 is SYGVNS. CDR3 size: 11 residues. This CDR3 is CASSRTDTQYF. The CDR3 DNA is TGTGCCAGCAGTCGTACAGATACGCAGTATTTT.

The V and J genes are TRBV6-6 and TRBJ2-5; D might be TRBD2 (7 bases). V lost 0 bases and J lost 2, with 10 bases in between. This CDR3 comprises 15 residues. Germline lookup yields CDR1 MNHNY and CDR2 SVGAGI (reference sequence). In DNA, the CDR3 is TGTGCCAGCAGTTACTCGGGGGGGCTTCAAGAGACCCAGTACTTC. Translating it yields CASSYSGGLQETQYF.

CDR3 nucleotide sequence: TGTGCCAGCAGCTTAGGGCAGGTCTACGAGCAGTACTTC. This encodes CASSLGQVYEQYF. This chain links TRBV11-2 with TRBJ2-7; D not certain. The germline CDR1 and CDR2 sequences are SGHAT and FQNNGV. There are 13 residues in the CDR3. V was shortened by 1 base and J by 3 bases, with 7 bases between the two germline ends.

In this sample, this clone turned up once. The gene calls are TRBV19 and TRBJ1-2, with a tentative D call TRBD1 (6 bases). V gave up 1 base and J gave up 4 bases, with 10 bases separating them. Germline CDR1 is LNHDA and CDR2 is SQIVND (reference sequence). The CDR3 consists of 14 residues. The CDR3 sequence is CASSIGQARYGYTF. The CDR3 DNA follows: TGTGCCAGTAGTATAGGACAGGCTCGCTATGGCTACACCTTC.

The rearrangement uses TRBV28 and TRBJ2-1; 10 bases align to TRBD2. The CDR3 covers 15 residues. The germline V gene encodes CDR1 MDHEN and CDR2 SYDVKM. The ends lost 5 bases at V and 2 bases at J; junction bases unmatched: 3. The CDR3 nucleotides are TGTGCCAGCAGTAGCGGGGGGGCGACCTACAATGAGCAGTTCTTC. This sequence encodes CASSSGGATYNEQFF.

The chain employs TRBV7-9 and TRBJ2-7; D remains unclear. The CDR3 runs to 14 residues. The germline CDR1 and CDR2 sequences are SEHNR and FQNEAQ (reference sequence). V shed 5 bases and J shed 3 bases, with 14 bases lying between them. CDR3: CASSPDGQDYEQYF. The DNA of the CDR3 is TGTGCCAGCAGCCCAGATGGGCAAGACTACGAGCAGTACTTC.

V usage is TRBV6-1 and J usage is TRBJ1-2; possibly TRBD1 for D (5 bases). V was shortened by 0 bases and J by 7 bases, with 15 bases between the two germline ends. CDR3 length: 15 residues. The V gene's germline CDR1 is MNHNS and CDR2 SASEGT. The CDR3 here is CASSEAVGGVSGYTF. The CDR3 DNA reads TGTGCCAGCAGTGAAGCGGTAGGAGGGGTCAGTGGCTACACCTTC.

The gene calls are TRBV28 and TRBJ1-1; D is unresolved. V gave up 6 bases and J gave up 5 bases, with 13 bases separating them. The CDR3 loop spans 13 amino acids. Per the germline V gene, CDR1 is MDHEN and CDR2 is SYDVKM. CDR3 nucleotides: TGTGCCAGCAGCTCTCCCCAGAGGACTGAAGCTTTCTTT. It encodes CASSSPQRTEAFF.

The chain carries TRBV5-1 and TRBJ1-1, with 7 bases lining up with TRBD1. Germline V gene sequence: CDR1 SGHRS, CDR2 YFSETQ. CDR3 length: 14 amino acids. The V gene end was trimmed by 4 bases and the J gene end by 2 bases; junction bases not matched to a gene: 5. The CDR3 nucleotides are TGCGCCAGCAGCATTGGGACAGCAAACACTGAAGCTTTCTTT. It is translated as CASSIGTANTEAFF.

Only a few counts were recorded for this clone. The chain joins TRBV7-6 to TRBJ1-1; D remains ambiguous. The germline CDR1 and CDR2 sequences are SGHVS and FNYEAQ. The CDR3 is made up of 17 amino acids. With 1 base removed from V and 1 base from J, the gap between germline ends came to 16 bases. The CDR3 here is CASSLDSGIPWNTEAFF. In DNA form, the CDR3 reads TGTGCCAGCAGCTTAGATTCGGGGATACCTTGGAACACTGAAGCTTTCTTT. Full variable domain (rest looked up from reference TRBV7-6 and TRBJ1-1): GAGVSQSPRYKVTKRGQDVALRCDPISGHVSLYWYRQALGQGPEFLTYFNYEAQQDKSGLPNDRFSAERPEGSISTLTIQRTEQRDSAMYRCASSLDSGIPWNTEAFFGQGTRLTVV.

CDR3 amino acids: CASSRQGNMNTEAFF. DNA for the CDR3: TGTGCCAGCAGTCGCCAGGGGAACATGAACACTGAAGCTTTCTTT. The chain recombines TRBV27 with TRBJ1-1; D possibly corresponds to TRBD1 (6 bases). CDR1 MNHEY and CDR2 SMNVEV come from the germline V gene (reference sequence). CDR3 size: 15 residues. Trimming left V 5 bases short and J 0 bases short, with 13 bases between.

The chain recombines TRBV19 with TRBJ1-1, with a possible D match to TRBD1 (6 bases). Germline CDR1 reads LNHDA; CDR2 reads SQIVND (reference sequence). Deletions cut 6 bases from V and 1 base from J, with 12 bases between. The CDR3 runs to 14 residues. CDR3 residues: CASRWGRGNTEAFF. CDR3 in DNA: TGTGCCAGTAGGTGGGGCAGGGGGAACACTGAAGCTTTCTTT.

The chain recombines TRBV11-2 with TRBJ1-4; D unclear. The ends were cut back, 5 bases at V and 5 bases at J, with 15 bases in the middle. This CDR3 is 15 amino acids long. Germline V gives CDR1 SGHAT, CDR2 FQNNGV. CDR3 DNA sequence: TGTGCCAGCAGCCAGAACAGTGTACAGAATGAAAAACTGTTTTTT. This gives the protein CASSQNSVQNEKLFF.

This chain uses TRBV4-2 with TRBJ1-2; D call uncertain. The V and J ends lost 0 bases and 0 bases respectively, with 5 bases between them. The germline V gene has CDR1 LGHNA and CDR2 YNFKEQ. The CDR3 has 14 amino acids. The CDR3 bases are TGTGCCAGCAGCCAAGACAGGACTAACTATGGCTACACCTTC. Protein product: CASSQDRTNYGYTF.

CDR3 nucleotide sequence: TGTGCCAGCAGTCCCGGGACTTTGAACACCGGGGAGCTGTTTTTT. This gives the protein CASSPGTLNTGELFF. V gene TRBV6-1 combines with J gene TRBJ2-2, with D possibly being TRBD2 (6 bases). V gave up 5 bases and J gave up 1 base, with 11 bases separating them. The CDR3 covers 15 residues. In germline, CDR1 is MNHNS, CDR2 SASEGT.

The genes are TRBV14 and TRBJ1-4; possibly TRBD1 for D (6 bases). CDR3 length equals 18 residues. V was trimmed by 0 bases and J by 6 bases, leaving 20 bases between them. Germline CDR1 reads SGHDN; CDR2 reads FVKESK. CDR3 coding DNA: TGTGCCAGCAGCCAAGATAGGAACCCGGGACACTCCCATGAAAAACTGTTTTTT. Its protein is CASSQDRNPGHSHEKLFF.

CDR3 nucleotide sequence: TGTGCCATCAGTGATTCAGGCGGGGGACAAGAGACCCAGTACTTC. Translating gives CAISDSGGGQETQYF. The V gene is TRBV10-3, the J gene TRBJ2-5; 7 nucleotides line up with TRBD2. This CDR3 contains 15 residues. After removal of 3 bases from V and 2 bases from J, the junction contained 6 bases not matched to a gene. Germline CDR1 and CDR2: ENHRY and SYGVKD.

This chain links TRBV4-2 with TRBJ2-6; D is possibly TRBD2 (6 bases). This CDR3 is 17 amino acids long. V lost 1 base and J 1 base, leaving 11 bases between the germline ends. Per the germline V gene, CDR1 is LGHNA and CDR2 is YNFKEQ. In nucleotides, the CDR3 is TGTGCCAGCAGCCAAGGTCCTGGAGGGTCTGGGGCCAACGTCCTGACTTTC. This gives the protein CASSQGPGGSGANVLTF.

This rearrangement joins TRBV9 to TRBJ2-6; 10 nucleotides agree with TRBD1. The CDR3 runs 18 residues. After removal of 3 bases from V and 0 bases from J, the junction contained 6 bases not matched to a gene. Germline V gene data show CDR1 as SGDLS and CDR2 as YYNGEE. CDR3 region: CASSGRGQGFSGANVLTF. CDR3 coding DNA: TGTGCCAGCAGCGGCCGGGGACAGGGGTTCTCTGGGGCCAACGTCCTGACTTTC.

The chain combines TRBV6-6 with TRBJ1-1; D is undetermined. The V end was cut by 0 bases, the J end by 7 bases, with 9 bases between. CDR1 is MNHNY, CDR2 SVGAGI, per germline (reference sequence). The CDR3 loop spans 13 amino acids. The CDR3 loop reads CASSYSEVLEAFF. The CDR3, as DNA: TGTGCCAGCAGTTACTCGGAGGTACTTGAAGCTTTCTTT.